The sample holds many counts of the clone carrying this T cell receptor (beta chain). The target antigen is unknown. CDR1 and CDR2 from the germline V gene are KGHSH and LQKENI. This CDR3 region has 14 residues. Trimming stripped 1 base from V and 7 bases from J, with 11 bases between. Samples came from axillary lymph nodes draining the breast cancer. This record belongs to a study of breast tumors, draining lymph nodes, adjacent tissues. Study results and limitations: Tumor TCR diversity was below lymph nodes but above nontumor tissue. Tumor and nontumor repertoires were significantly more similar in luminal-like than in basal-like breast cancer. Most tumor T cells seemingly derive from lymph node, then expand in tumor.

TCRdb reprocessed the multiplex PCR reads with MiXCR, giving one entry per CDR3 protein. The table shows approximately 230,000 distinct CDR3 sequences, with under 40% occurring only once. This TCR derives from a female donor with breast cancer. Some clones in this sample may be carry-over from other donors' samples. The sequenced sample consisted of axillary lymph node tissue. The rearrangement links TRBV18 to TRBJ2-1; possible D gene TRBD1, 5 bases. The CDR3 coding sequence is TGTGCCAGCTCACCACGTCAGGGATGGAATGAGCAGTTCTTC. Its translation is CASSPRQGWNEQFF. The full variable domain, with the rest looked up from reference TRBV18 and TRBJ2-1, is NAGVMQNPRHLVRRRGQEARLRCSPMKGHSHVYWYRQLPEEGLKFMVYLQKENIIDESGMPKERFSAEFPKEGPSILRIQQVVRGDSAAYFCASSPRQGWNEQFFGPGTRLTVL.